One and the same sample provided the 16 T cell receptor beta chains below, sequenced in a study of shared clonotypes between healthy human individuals. Repertoires were generated with immunoSEQ multiplex PCR, while TCRdb's copy carries only in-frame clones and drops some. The data hold some 2,500,000 clones, with 93% observed a single time. The sequenced sample consisted of naive CD4+ T cells from PBMCs. Regarding subset: CD45RA+ positively selected. Receptors originate from a man aged 18 to 29 in good health. Some clones in this sample may be carry-over from other donors' samples.

This chain connects TRBV5-1 to TRBJ2-1; no clear D gene. Trimming shortened V by 6 bases and J by 8 bases, and 9 bases separated the two germline ends. There are 11 residues in the CDR3. Germline lookup yields CDR1 SGHRS and CDR2 YFSETQ. CDR3 in DNA: TGCGCCAGCACAAAGCATCATGAGCAGTTCTTC. Translating gives CASTKHHEQFF. The variable domain in full, completed from reference TRBV5-1 and TRBJ2-1, reads KAGVTQTPRYLIKTRGQQVTLSCSPISGHRSVSWYQQTPGQGLQFLFEYFSETQRNKGNFPGRFSGRQFSNSRSEMNVSTLELGDSALYLCASTKHHEQFFGPGTRLTVL.

The rearrangement links TRBV5-1 to TRBJ2-3; 8 bases are a match to TRBD1. Trimming took 0 bases from V and 3 from J; bases not matched to a gene: 6. This CDR3 spans 16 amino acids. CDR1 and CDR2 from the germline V gene are SGHRS and YFSETQ. This chain's CDR3 is CASSLAGQGVTDTQYF. The CDR3 DNA reads as TGCGCCAGCAGCTTGGCTGGACAGGGTGTGACAGATACGCAGTATTTT. The full variable domain, in which reference TRBV5-1 and TRBJ2-3 provide the parts outside the CDR3, is KAGVTQTPRYLIKTRGQQVTLSCSPISGHRSVSWYQQTPGQGLQFLFEYFSETQRNKGNFPGRFSGRQFSNSRSEMNVSTLELGDSALYLCASSLAGQGVTDTQYFGPGTRLTVL.

The chain's CDR3 is CASSPPRRVANQPQHF. CDR3 coding DNA: TGTGCCAGCAGCCCCCCCAGGAGGGTGGCCAATCAGCCCCAGCATTTT. The V call is TRBV16, the J call TRBJ1-5; D remains ambiguous. The CDR3 runs to 16 residues. Germline lookup yields CDR1 KGHSY and CDR2 FQNENV. The V end lost 4 bases, the J end lost 3 bases, and 16 bases lay between the germline ends.

V usage is TRBV27 and J usage is TRBJ2-2; D remains unclear. There are 16 residues in the CDR3. Trimming removed 7 bases from V and 0 bases from J, with 15 bases in between. Germline assignment: CDR1 MNHEY and CDR2 SMNVEV (reference sequence). The CDR3 here is CASTTSEKANTGELFF. In DNA, the CDR3 is TGTGCCAGCACCACAAGCGAGAAGGCGAACACCGGGGAGCTGTTTTTT.

Notes on this clone: The sample has other DNA sequences that encode this CDR3 too. The chain carries TRBV29-1 and TRBJ2-5; maybe TRBD2 (6 bases). CDR3 length: 12 amino acids. Trimming took off 4 bases at V and 2 bases at J, with 8 bases between the two ends. Per germline, CDR1 SQVTM and CDR2 ANQGSEA. The CDR3 protein is CSVVGLQETQYF. The CDR3 region has the DNA TGCAGCGTTGTTGGACTACAAGAGACCCAGTACTTC.

This chain uses TRBV7-2 with TRBJ2-1; 9 bases match TRBD1. The CDR3 totals 17 residues. Germline V gene sequence: CDR1 SGHTA, CDR2 FQGNSA. The V segment lost 1 base and the J segment 3 bases; nucleotides outside the gene matches: 7. CDR3 amino acids: CASSLVRGQGYYNEQFF. CDR3 sequence (DNA): TGTGCCAGCAGCTTAGTTAGGGGACAGGGCTACTACAATGAGCAGTTCTTC.

The chain is built from TRBV19 and TRBJ2-3; 7 positions match TRBD2. Germline V gene sequence: CDR1 LNHDA, CDR2 SQIVND (reference sequence). Germline trimming cut 7 bases from V and 4 bases from J; bases unmatched to any gene: 11. This CDR3 comprises 15 residues. The CDR3 here is CASTGSGLGSDTQYF. The DNA for the CDR3 is TGTGCCAGTACCGGTAGCGGGCTGGGTTCAGATACGCAGTATTTT. The full variable domain, its missing parts supplied by reference TRBV19 and TRBJ2-3, is DGGITQSPKYLFRKEGQNVTLSCEQNLNHDAMYWYRQDPGQGLRLIYYSQIVNDFQKGDIAEGYSVSREKKESFPLTVTSAQKNPTAFYLCASTGSGLGSDTQYFGPGTRLTVL.

The genes are TRBV7-8 and TRBJ2-7, with 8 bases identical to TRBD1. Germline CDR1 is SGHVS and CDR2 is FQNEAQ. V lost 3 bases, J lost 4 bases, and 5 bases stayed unmatched. This CDR3 is 14 amino acids long. The CDR3 loop reads CASSFRDRIYEQYF. In DNA, the CDR3 is TGTGCCAGCAGCTTCCGGGACAGGATTTACGAGCAGTACTTC.

The chain recombines TRBV5-1 with TRBJ2-3; maybe TRBD1 (5 bases). The V end lost 2 bases, the J end lost 2 bases, and 15 bases lay between the germline ends. CDR1 and CDR2 (germline): SGHRS, YFSETQ. The CDR3 runs to 16 residues. In nucleotides, the CDR3 is TGCGCCAGCAGCTTCCCTTTGGGGCAGTCCACAGATACGCAGTATTTT. Amino acid sequence: CASSFPLGQSTDTQYF. The full variable domain, its missing parts supplied by reference TRBV5-1 and TRBJ2-3, is KAGVTQTPRYLIKTRGQQVTLSCSPISGHRSVSWYQQTPGQGLQFLFEYFSETQRNKGNFPGRFSGRQFSNSRSEMNVSTLELGDSALYLCASSFPLGQSTDTQYFGPGTRLTVL.

The chain employs TRBV27 and TRBJ2-5, with D maybe TRBD2 (6 bases). Deletions cut 3 bases from V and 4 bases from J, with 15 bases between. Per the germline V gene, CDR1 is MNHEY and CDR2 is SMNVEV (reference sequence). The CDR3 is made up of 15 amino acids. CDR3 protein: CASSLGGASGETQYF. The CDR3 coding sequence is TGTGCCAGCAGTTTGGGCGGGGCGTCGGGAGAGACCCAGTACTTC.

V gene TRBV18 combines with J gene TRBJ1-1; D is unclear. This CDR3 spans 15 amino acids. V shed 3 bases and J shed 0 bases, with 11 bases lying between them. Germline CDR1 and CDR2: KGHSH and LQKENI. CDR3 residues: CASSPAGPLNTEAFF. DNA of the CDR3: TGTGCCAGCTCACCCGCGGGTCCACTGAACACTGAAGCTTTCTTT.

On this clone itself: Other DNA sequences of this sample code for an identical CDR3. The rearrangement joins TRBV9 to TRBJ1-1; TRBD1 matches at 11 bases. Germline lookup yields CDR1 SGDLS and CDR2 YYNGEE. J gave up 4 bases and V 2 bases, and 7 bases lay outside the gene matches. The CDR3 contains 16 residues. The CDR3 is CASSVGQGAPGTEAFF. Written as DNA, the CDR3 is TGTGCCAGCAGCGTCGGACAGGGGGCGCCCGGCACTGAAGCTTTCTTT.

This clone was seen once. Other DNA sequences in this sample translate to the same CDR3. V is TRBV6-1 and J is TRBJ2-5, with D hard to call. Trimming stripped 1 base from V and 5 bases from J, with 8 bases between. The CDR3 is made up of 13 amino acids. CDR1 is MNHNS and CDR2 is SASEGT in the germline V gene. This CDR3 reads CASSEGGGETQYF. CDR3 sequence (DNA): TGTGCCAGCAGTGAAGGGGGTGGGGAGACCCAGTACTTC.

This clone showed up just once. V is TRBV28 and J is TRBJ1-3; D perhaps matches TRBD1 (6 bases). The CDR3 has 14 residues. Germline V gene lookup returns CDR1 MDHEN and CDR2 SYDVKM. V was trimmed by 8 bases and J by 2 bases, leaving 13 bases between them. The CDR3 DNA reads as TGTGCCAGCGTAAGGGGGGCAACTGGAAACACCATATATTTT. It yields the protein CASVRGATGNTIYF.

The V gene is TRBV27, the J gene TRBJ1-2; TRBD1 is a possible D gene (5 bases). Germline-derived CDR1 and CDR2 are MNHEY and SMNVEV (reference sequence). CDR3 size: 14 residues. The ends were cut back, 4 bases at V and 1 base at J, with 10 bases in the middle. The chain's CDR3 is CASSSGGINYGYTF. The DNA for the CDR3 is TGTGCCAGCAGTTCGGGGGGGATTAACTATGGCTACACCTTC.

Here the CDR3 reads CASSHRDVKGTQYF. For the CDR3, the DNA is TGTGCCAGCAGCCACCGGGACGTAAAGGGGACCCAGTACTTC. The V call is TRBV11-3, the J call TRBJ2-5; D is tentatively TRBD1 or TRBD2 (5 bases each). CDR3 length: 14 residues. Deletions cut 5 bases from V and 7 bases from J, with 17 bases between. The germline CDR1 and CDR2 sequences are SGHNT and YENEEA.